One sample yielded the 14 T cell receptor beta chains listed below, sequenced in a study of T cells in Graves' hyperthyroidism and ophthalmopathy. Template material for amplifying TCR beta CDR3 regions consisted of RNA transcripts. The HTBI primer set drove a first-round RT-PCR of the TCR CDR3. A single record per CDR3 protein comes from TCRdb applying MiXCR to the multiplex PCR reads. The table lists roughly 840,000 distinct CDR3 sequences, around 39% of them singletons. Material for sequencing was blood. The receptor set was obtained from a man aged 18 to 35 with Graves' hyperthyroidism.

V usage is TRBV10-1 and J usage is TRBJ2-2; 8 nucleotides align to TRBD2. Germline values: CDR1 WNHNN, CDR2 SYGVQD (reference sequence). Trimming removed 0 bases from V and 2 bases from J; junction bases left unmatched: 5. The CDR3 is made up of 17 amino acids. This CDR3 reads CASSESKRERNTGELFF. For the CDR3, the DNA is TGCGCCAGCAGTGAGTCGAAGCGGGAGCGAAACACCGGGGAGCTGTTTTTT.

This clonotype turned up a few times. This chain connects TRBV5-1 to TRBJ1-1; no reliable D call. Trimming removed 3 bases from V and 4 bases from J, with 10 bases in between. Germline CDR1 is SGHRS and CDR2 is YFSETQ. CDR3 length equals 13 residues. CDR3 bases: TGCGCCAGCAGCTCGACACGGACCACTGAAGCTTTCTTT. Protein: CASSSTRTTEAFF.

The V gene is TRBV7-3, the J gene TRBJ1-1; maybe TRBD1 (6 bases). The CDR3 is 13 residues long. V was pared by 3 bases and J by 5 bases, with 10 bases between. From germline, CDR1 is SGHTA and CDR2 FQGTGA. This CDR3 reads CASSFAQGTEAFF. The CDR3 nucleotides read TGTGCCAGCAGCTTTGCGCAGGGGACTGAAGCTTTCTTT.

The genes are TRBV7-2 and TRBJ1-3, with D tentatively TRBD1 (5 bases). V lost 5 bases to trimming and J lost 8 bases, with 19 bases between them. The CDR3 is made up of 15 amino acids. Per germline, CDR1 SGHTA and CDR2 FQGNSA. CDR3 residues: CASSPPWDYGYTIYF. The CDR3 region has the DNA TGTGCCAGCAGCCCTCCCTGGGACTATGGCTACACCATATATTTT.

This clonotype was observed many times. The chain combines TRBV15 with TRBJ2-7; 12 positions match TRBD2. This CDR3 is built from 14 residues. CDR1 LNHNV and CDR2 YYDKDF come from the germline V gene (reference sequence). V lost 4 bases and J lost 4; bases outside the gene matches: 2. CDR3 residues: CATSTGLAGYEQYF. The CDR3 DNA reads as TGTGCCACCAGCACAGGACTAGCGGGATACGAGCAGTACTTC.

This clonotype was picked up a small number of times. DNA of the CDR3: TGTGCCAGCAGCGTATTGAAAGGGGGCGAAGAGACCCAGTACTTC. Its protein product is CASSVLKGGEETQYF. The chain is built from TRBV9 and TRBJ2-5; 7 bases map to TRBD1. J lost 3 bases, V lost 1 base, and 6 bases had no gene match. The CDR3 runs to 15 residues. The germline CDR1 and CDR2 sequences are SGDLS and YYNGEE.

Ten or more counts support this clonotype. The V call is TRBV2, the J call TRBJ2-7; TRBD1 is a possible D gene (5 bases). CDR1 SNHLY and CDR2 FYNNEI come from the germline V gene. Deletions cut 1 base from V and 0 bases from J, with 7 bases between. This CDR3 is 14 amino acids long. The CDR3 nucleotides read TGTGCCAGCAGTGAAGGTGGGGCCTCCTACGAGCAGTACTTC. This encodes CASSEGGASYEQYF.

This clonotype was observed a few times. The chain links TRBV4-1 to TRBJ2-5, with a tentative D call TRBD2 (6 bases). V shed 2 bases and J shed 4 bases, with 8 bases lying between them. Germline V CDR1 and CDR2: MGHRA, YSYEKL. The CDR3 totals 13 residues. CDR3 in amino acids: CASSQWRGETQYF. The DNA for the CDR3 is TGCGCCAGCAGCCAATGGAGGGGAGAGACCCAGTACTTC.

The table lists this clonotype with a count of one. This chain links TRBV2 with TRBJ1-2; TRBD1 matches at 9 bases. V lost 1 base and J lost 1; bases outside the gene matches: 4. Looked up from germline, CDR1 is SNHLY and CDR2 is FYNNEI. The CDR3 runs to 16 residues. CDR3 protein: CASSEGTGVLNYGYTF. The DNA of the CDR3 is TGTGCCAGCAGTGAAGGGACAGGGGTCCTTAACTATGGCTACACCTTC.

The chain employs TRBV7-2 and TRBJ2-7; perhaps TRBD1 as D (6 bases). The length of the CDR3 is 18 residues. CDR1 is SGHTA and CDR2 is FQGNSA in the germline V gene. Trimming pared 0 bases from V and 1 base from J, leaving 19 bases between. In nucleotides, the CDR3 is TGTGCCAGCAGCTTAGCGTACCAGGAAGGGGGACGATCCTACGAGCAGTACTTC. It translates to CASSLAYQEGGRSYEQYF.

The chain combines TRBV11-3 with TRBJ2-2; the D gene could be TRBD1 or TRBD2 (5 bases each). There are 16 residues in the CDR3. V dropped 6 bases and J dropped 3 bases, with 17 bases sitting between them. Germline V CDR1 and CDR2: SGHNT, YENEEA. The CDR3 here is CASRARGVGDTGELFF. In nucleotides, the CDR3 is TGTGCCAGCAGAGCACGAGGGGTTGGGGACACCGGGGAGCTGTTTTTT.

This clonotype was counted ten times or more. The chain's CDR3 is CASGTGGNQPQHF. CDR3 nucleotides: TGTGCCAGCGGGACAGGGGGAAATCAGCCCCAGCATTTT. The rearrangement uses TRBV7-2 and TRBJ1-5; 11 positions match TRBD1. The ends lost 8 bases at V and 4 bases at J; junction bases unmatched: 1. Germline values: CDR1 SGHTA, CDR2 FQGNSA. This CDR3 comprises 13 residues.

This rearrangement joins TRBV5-1 to TRBJ2-2; 13 nucleotides agree with TRBD2. The CDR3 runs to 17 residues. V trimming: 5 bases; J trimming: 10 bases; junction bases outside the gene matches: 14. Germline values: CDR1 SGHRS, CDR2 YFSETQ. The CDR3 DNA reads TGCGCCAGCAGACCCCGACTAGCGGGAGGCTACGCTACGGAGCTGTTTTTT. The encoded protein is CASRPRLAGGYATELFF.

This clonotype has ten or more counts. In DNA, the CDR3 is TGTGCCACCGGGACAGGGCCCAATCAGCCCCAGCATTTT. Its protein product is CATGTGPNQPQHF. J is TRBJ1-5 and V is TRBV10-3, with 9 bases fitting TRBD1. Germline lookup yields CDR1 ENHRY and CDR2 SYGVKD. The trim removed 10 bases at V and 3 bases at J, leaving 4 bases unmatched. The length of the CDR3 is 13 residues.